This T cell receptor (beta chain) was sequenced during a study of CD8 T cells in ankylosing spondylitis. Study-wide findings and caveats: Reportedly, matched ankylosing spondylitis synovial fluid was significantly enriched for disease-linked clones.

The CDR3 runs 15 residues. The J segment lost 4 bases and the V segment lost 5 bases, leaving 9 bases of the junction unmatched. Germline V gene data show CDR1 as SGHVS and CDR2 as FNYEAQ. As for this clonotype: Its specificity is not known.

MiXCR, applied by TCRdb to the 5' RACE reads, yields one record per CDR3 protein. This table has 300,000 to 350,000 distinct CDR3 sequences, 11% appearing once. The chain combines TRBV7-6 with TRBJ2-7, with TRBD1 identical over 9 bases. The sample consisted of blood, either unsorted or a sorted T cell fraction (not recorded which). This TCR came from a female donor with ankylosing spondylitis or in good health (not recorded which). The CDR3 protein is CASSPGQGRYYEQYF. The DNA for the CDR3 is TGTGCCAGCAGCCCGGGACAGGGAAGATATTACGAGCAGTACTTC. The full variable domain, its missing parts supplied by reference TRBV7-6 and TRBJ2-7, is GAGVSQSPRYKVTKRGQDVALRCDPISGHVSLYWYRQALGQGPEFLTYFNYEAQQDKSGLPNDRFSAERPEGSISTLTIQRTEQRDSAMYRCASSPGQGRYYEQYFGPGTRLTVT.